Shown below are 26 T cell receptor beta chains from a single sample sequenced in a study of tumor and adjacent non-tumor tissue in lung cancer. TCRbeta libraries were built with three rounds of nested PCR, modified from ARM-PCR. TCRdb re-analysed the multiplex PCR reads in MiXCR, keeping a single row per CDR3 protein. This table has over 100,000 distinct CDR3 sequences, 60% to 70% appearing once. No cell sorting was done before RNA was extracted from the tissue. Distant lung tissue was collected more than 3 cm away from the tumor edge. Sample: distant non-tumor lung tissue. The source of these receptors is a man in his 60s with non-small cell lung cancer.

Concerning this clonotype: The missing conserved phenylalanine or tryptophan at the end of this CDR3 makes a read error likely. The rearrangement uses TRBV28 and TRBJ2-1; TRBD2 aligns across 8 bases. The germline V gene encodes CDR1 MDHEN and CDR2 SYDVKM. The CDR3 length is 18 residues. With V trimmed by 5 bases and J by 4 bases, 16 bases remained unmatched. In DNA form, the CDR3 reads TGTGCCAGCAGTCCACCTCCAGTTGGAGCGGGGGCATACAATGAGCAGTTCTCC. It yields the protein CASSPPPVGAGAYNEQFS.

This clonotype was counted many times. The chain carries TRBV6-6 and TRBJ2-1; no clear D gene. This CDR3 comprises 14 residues. Trimming took 0 bases from V and 3 from J, leaving 6 bases between them. CDR1 is MNHNY, CDR2 SVGAGI, per germline (reference sequence). CDR3 DNA: TGTGCCAGCAGTTACTCGTTGGACTACAATGAGCAGTTCTTC. Translating it yields CASSYSLDYNEQFF.

Turning to this clonotype: Its ends do not fully match the called genes, so a read error is possible. The chain couples TRBV12-3 or TRBV12-4 to TRBJ2-7; 9 nucleotides line up with TRBD2. The CDR3 covers 16 residues. The CDR3 coding sequence is TGTGCCAGCAGTCCGATGGCTAGCGGGGACTCCTATGAGCAGTACTTC. Protein product: CASSPMASGDSYEQYF.

This clonotype occurred once. One end of the junction fails to match germline, which may point to a read error. The chain employs TRBV30 and TRBJ1-5; 8 nucleotides line up with TRBD1. Per the germline V gene, CDR1 is GTSNPN and CDR2 is SVGIG (reference sequence). CDR3 length: 17 residues. The CDR3 is CALSKGTGGYSNQPQHF. Here the CDR3 DNA reads TGTGCCTTGAGTAAGGGAACAGGGGGATATAGCAATCAGCCACAGCATTTT. Full variable domain (missing parts from reference TRBV30 and TRBJ1-5): SQTIHQWPATLVQPVGSPLSLECTVEGTSNPNLYWYRQAAGRGLQLLFYSVGIGQISSEVPQNLSASRPQDRQFILSSKKLLLSDSGFYLCALSKGTGGYSNQPQHFGDGTRLSIL.

For this clonotype: A junction boundary mismatches the germline segment, possibly from a read error. The rearrangement uses TRBV6-5 and TRBJ2-1; D call uncertain. The CDR3 loop spans 14 amino acids. Germline V gene sequence: CDR1 MNHEY, CDR2 SVGAGI. In DNA, the CDR3 is TGTGCCAACAAGCGTAAGAGCTCCTACTATGAGCAGTTCTTC. It translates to CANKRKSSYYEQFF.

The chain joins TRBV7-9 to TRBJ1-2; no firm D call. The germline CDR1 and CDR2 sequences are SEHNR and FQNEAQ (reference sequence). V was pared by 1 base and J by 3 bases, with 12 bases between. This CDR3 spans 15 amino acids. The CDR3, as DNA: TGTGCCAGCAGCTTAGATTGCTGGAGCTACTATGGCTACACCTTC. Translation gives CASSLDCWSYYGYTF.

A word on this clonotype: This may be a read error, as it is one base from a much larger clone. The genes are TRBV4-1 and TRBJ1-3; TRBD1 matches at 7 bases. CDR3 length equals 16 residues. The V gene end was trimmed by 1 base and the J gene end by 8 bases; junction bases not matched to a gene: 11. Germline V lookup: CDR1 MGHRA, CDR2 YSYEKL. CDR3 residues: CASSQGRGPGGDTIYF. The DNA for the CDR3 is TGCGCCAGCAGCCAAGGGAGGGGGCCCGGAGGAGACACCATATATTTT.

This clonotype has a handful of counts. This sequence joins TRBV19 and TRBJ2-1; 8 bases line up with TRBD2. The CDR3 runs 13 residues. Trimming cost V 9 bases and J 7 bases; bases outside gene matches: 8. The germline V gene has CDR1 LNHDA and CDR2 SQIVND (reference sequence). The CDR3 here is CASGFGGGNEQFF. Here the CDR3 DNA reads TGTGCCAGCGGATTCGGGGGGGGGAATGAGCAGTTCTTC.

The rearrangement joins TRBV28 to TRBJ1-5; TRBD1 might be the D (6 bases). V gave up 8 bases and J gave up 3 bases, with 14 bases separating them. CDR3 length: 14 residues. The germline V gene has CDR1 MDHEN and CDR2 SYDVKM. The CDR3 reads CASYKPGHNQPQHF. CDR3 in DNA: TGTGCCAGCTACAAGCCGGGACACAATCAGCCCCAGCATTTT.

This clonotype was seen at least ten times. The V gene is TRBV20-1, the J gene TRBJ2-7; D is uncertain. Germline lookup yields CDR1 DFQATT and CDR2 SNEGSKA (reference sequence). V gave up 0 bases and J gave up 4 bases, with 4 bases separating them. This CDR3 comprises 11 residues. CDR3 sequence (DNA): TGCAGTGCTAGAGATGAATACGAGCAGTACTTC. It translates to CSARDEYEQYF.

Details on this clonotype: A clone one base away is much larger, so this may be a read error. This chain links TRBV20-1 with TRBJ1-5; possible D gene TRBD1, 6 bases. Germline CDR1 DFQATT, CDR2 SNEGSKA (reference sequence). This CDR3 has 15 residues. V gave up 6 bases and J gave up 2 bases, with 17 bases separating them. This CDR3 is CSAGDMGLGNQPQHF. CDR3 nucleotides: TGCAGTGCGGGGGACATGGGGCTCGGCAATCAGCCCCAGCATTTT.

This clonotype has a handful of counts. It may be a read error: a sequence one base away is much more abundant. The chain combines TRBV6-1 with TRBJ1-6; D might be TRBD1 (6 bases). Germline CDR1 and CDR2: MNHNS and SASEGT. The CDR3 sequence is 13 residues long. V shed 7 bases and J shed 7 bases, with 11 bases lying between them. The CDR3 is CASIGRGNSPLHF. CDR3 sequence (DNA): TGTGCCAGCATCGGCAGGGGAAATTCACCCCTCCACTTT.

The V gene is TRBV29-1, the J gene TRBJ2-5, with D hard to call. This CDR3 has 12 amino acids. Germline V gene sequence: CDR1 SQVTM, CDR2 ANQGSEA. The CDR3 sequence is CNVAELQETQYF. For the CDR3, the DNA is TGCAACGTGGCAGAGTTACAAGAGACCCAGTACTTC.

As to this clonotype: The junction does not match germline at one end; this may be a read error. The chain links TRBV28 to TRBJ2-1; TRBD2 agrees at 9 bases. The germline gives CDR1 MDHEN, CDR2 SYDVKM. This CDR3 is 14 amino acids long. CDR3 bases: TGTCCCAGCAGTCTCTGGCGGGAGGGGAATGAGCAGTTCTTC. This encodes CPSSLWREGNEQFF.

As to this clonotype: The missing conserved phenylalanine or tryptophan at the end of this CDR3 makes a read error likely. This chain links TRBV30 with TRBJ1-2; tentatively, D is TRBD1 (5 bases). Deletions cut 0 bases from V and 7 bases from J, with 15 bases between. This CDR3 region has 14 residues. CDR1 is GTSNPN and CDR2 is SVGIG in the germline V gene (reference sequence). The CDR3 nucleotides are TGTGCCTGGAGTGTAAGACAAGGGGCGTTTGGCTACACCTGC. Residues: CAWSVRQGAFGYTC.

Notes on this clonotype: A read error may account for a junction end that differs from germline. The chain is built from TRBV20-1 and TRBJ2-1; 9 bases are shared with TRBD2. The CDR3 runs to 18 residues. The germline V gene has CDR1 DFQATT and CDR2 SNEGSKA (reference sequence). CDR3 sequence (DNA): TGCAGTGCTAGGGCCGGGACTAGCAGACACGGGAAGGACAATAAGCAGTTCTTC. The encoded protein is CSARAGTSRHGKDNKQFF.

There are many counts of this clonotype. The J gene is TRBJ2-1, the V gene TRBV29-1, with D perhaps given as TRBD1 or TRBD2 (6 bases each). CDR3 length: 14 amino acids. Germline V gives CDR1 SQVTM, CDR2 ANQGSEA. V was clipped by 8 bases and J by 3 bases, with 17 bases between them. CDR3 DNA sequence: TGCAGCACTAGGGGGGCTTTCGGCTACAATGAGCAGTTCTTC. This sequence encodes CSTRGAFGYNEQFF.

Regarding this clonotype: A much larger clone differs by one base, so this may be a read error. The V and J genes are TRBV20-1 and TRBJ1-1, with unresolved D. Germline CDR1 DFQATT, CDR2 SNEGSKA (reference sequence). The CDR3 has 13 residues. The ends were cut back, 2 bases at V and 3 bases at J, with 10 bases in the middle. The CDR3 spells CSARRERDTEAFF. The CDR3 DNA reads as TGCAGTGCTAGACGGGAACGCGACACTGAAGCTTTCTTT.

Worth noting for this clonotype: This may arise from a read error, as a much more abundant clone is one base away. The chain couples TRBV19 to TRBJ2-2; D is possibly TRBD2 (5 bases). The CDR3 extends over 14 amino acids. Looked up from germline, CDR1 is LNHDA and CDR2 is SQIVND (reference sequence). The CDR3, as DNA: TGTGCCAGCCGTGGCGGCCCGAACACCGGGGAGCTGCTTTTT. Translation gives CASRGGPNTGELLF. The full variable domain, in which reference TRBV19 and TRBJ2-2 provide the parts outside the CDR3, is DGGITQSPKYLFRKEGQNVTLSCEQNLNHDAMYWYRQDPGQGLRLIYYSQIVNDFQKGDIAEGYSVSREKKESFPLTVTSAQKNPTAFYLCASRGGPNTGELLFGEGSRLTVL.

On this clonotype: This may be a read error: a much more frequent sequence differs by one nucleotide. The rearrangement uses TRBV5-1 and TRBJ2-1, with D perhaps being TRBD1 or TRBD2 (6 bases each). Germline V gene sequence: CDR1 SGHRS, CDR2 YFSETQ. The CDR3 is 15 residues long. V lost 4 bases and J lost 1, with 12 bases in between. The CDR3 DNA is TGCGCCAGCAGCCGGAGGGGGTTTTCCTACAATGAGCAGTTCTTC. It encodes CASSRRGFSYNEQFF.

In regard to this clonotype: The final CDR3 position lacks the conserved phenylalanine or tryptophan, pointing to a likely read error. This chain links TRBV11-3 with TRBJ1-2; D gene ambiguous. This CDR3 has 13 amino acids. Germline-derived CDR1 and CDR2 are SGHNT and YENEEA. This chain's CDR3 is CASSLARLYGYTL. The CDR3, as DNA: TGTGCCAGTAGCTTAGCCAGGTTGTATGGCTACACCCTC.

This clonotype was seen repeatedly, ten times or more. The chain is built from TRBV28 and TRBJ2-5; possibly TRBD1 or TRBD2 for D (6 bases each). CDR1 MDHEN and CDR2 SYDVKM come from the germline V gene. V dropped 6 bases and J dropped 1 base, with 12 bases sitting between them. This CDR3 is built from 14 residues. Here the CDR3 DNA reads TGTGCCAGCAGGGCGGGACACCCCCAAGAGACCCAGTACTTC. Translating gives CASRAGHPQETQYF. The full variable domain, its missing parts supplied by reference TRBV28 and TRBJ2-5, is DVKVTQSSRYLVKRTGEKVFLECVQDMDHENMFWYRQDPGLGLRLIYFSYDVKMKEKGDIPEGYSVSREKKERFSLILESASTNQTSMYLCASRAGHPQETQYFGPGTRLLVL.

Details on this clonotype: A much larger clonotype is one base distant, so this may be a read error. This CDR3 fails to terminate in the conserved phenylalanine or tryptophan, so it likely reflects a read error. The V call is TRBV12-3 or TRBV12-4, the J call TRBJ1-5; D gene uncertain. The V end lost 4 bases, the J end lost 7 bases, and 17 bases lay between the germline ends. CDR3 length: 15 residues. The CDR3 coding sequence is TGTGCCAGCAGTTCGGTTCTGGCGGCAGGACAGCCCCAGCATTCT. It translates to CASSSVLAAGQPQHS.

About this clonotype itself: A much larger clone differs from this one at a single base, so this may be a read error. The chain carries TRBV5-4 and TRBJ2-7; D is ambiguous. CDR1 is SGHNT and CDR2 is YYREEE in the germline V gene (reference sequence). Trimming stripped 0 bases from V and 7 bases from J, with 8 bases between. The CDR3 is 12 amino acids. CDR3 sequence reads: CASSLDPEEQYF. CDR3 coding DNA: TGTGCCAGCAGCTTGGATCCTGAGGAGCAGTACTTC.

A remark on this clonotype: No conserved phenylalanine or tryptophan ends this CDR3, so it is likely a read error. The chain links TRBV6-5 to TRBJ1-6, with D hard to call. CDR1 MNHEY and CDR2 SVGAGI come from the germline V gene. This CDR3 is 12 amino acids long. The CDR3 sequence is CASPYPPAPLHY. CDR3 nucleotide sequence: TGTGCCAGCCCTTACCCACCTGCACCACTCCACTAT.

Concerning this clonotype itself: At one end the junction does not follow the germline gene, possibly because of a read error. This chain joins TRBV28 and TRBJ1-3; D gene uncertain. This CDR3 has 12 amino acids. The germline CDR1 and CDR2 sequences are MDHEN and SYDVKM. The CDR3 DNA sequence: TGTGCCACCGAAGAATCTGGAAGCACCATATATTTT. This translates into CATEESGSTIYF.